The T cell receptor beta chain under discussion was sequenced for a study of a mutant IDH1 vaccine in newly diagnosed glioma. Time point here: week 11, during vaccination. One vaccine dose held 300 ug of mutant IDH1 20-mer peptide and came with topical imiquimod. Germline V gives CDR1 SGHNT, CDR2 YENEEA. The CDR3 is made up of 13 amino acids. V was pared by 0 bases and J by 7 bases, with 9 bases between. In the case of this clone: As yet, its antigen is unknown.

TCRdb's copy holds only in-frame clones and misses some; the assay was immunoSEQ multiplex PCR. The sample lists tens of thousands of clones; roughly 80% were seen once. The genes are TRBV11-3 and TRBJ1-2; no reliable D call. The TCR originated in a middle-aged man with glioma. Sequencing was performed on PBMCs, taken from a glioma patient whose treatment included an IDH1 peptide vaccine. CDR3 in amino acids: CASSLDFASGYTF. The DNA of the CDR3 is TGTGCCAGCAGCTTAGATTTCGCCTCTGGCTACACCTTC.